These 27 T cell receptor beta chains share one sample of origin, sequenced in a study of T cell changes during pregnancy in multiple sclerosis. Generated by immunoSEQ multiplex PCR, the TCRdb table keeps only in-frame clones and is missing some. The sample shows around 33,000 clones, around 90% of them seen only once. This sample comprised peripheral blood, obtained in the third trimester of pregnancy. The source of these receptors is a female donor in good health, enrolled as a control in a pregnancy study.

The chain recombines TRBV4-2 with TRBJ2-7; tentative D call: TRBD1 (5 bases). With 0 bases removed from V and 2 bases from J, the gap between germline ends came to 11 bases. CDR3 length: 15 amino acids. CDR1 and CDR2 from the germline V gene are LGHNA and YNFKEQ. The CDR3 reads CASSQEEGVTYEQYF. As DNA, the CDR3 is TGTGCCAGCAGCCAAGAGGAAGGGGTTACCTACGAGCAGTACTTC.

This chain joins TRBV6-5 and TRBJ2-1; D ambiguous. With 6 bases removed from V and 12 bases from J, the gap between germline ends came to 15 bases. This CDR3 region has 12 residues. Per germline, CDR1 MNHEY and CDR2 SVGAGI. CDR3 sequence: CASSPEPSRQFF. The CDR3 bases are TGTGCCAGCAGCCCTGAGCCCTCGCGGCAGTTCTTC.

The chain employs TRBV7-3 and TRBJ2-2; D is unresolved. With 5 bases removed from V and 6 bases from J, the gap between germline ends came to 7 bases. The CDR3 runs to 12 residues. Germline-derived CDR1 and CDR2 are SGHTA and FQGTGA. CDR3 bases: TGTGCCAGCAGCCCAAAGCCCGGGGAGCTGTTTTTT. Protein product: CASSPKPGELFF.

There are a few counts of this clone. This rearrangement joins TRBV21-1 to TRBJ2-5; no check of the table's D call, TRBD2, against the DNA was made. TRBV21-1 is labeled a pseudogene. The CDR3 spans 15 residues. The CDR3 region is CASSKRGGSQETQYF. Here the CDR3 DNA reads TGTGCCAGCAGCAAGCGGGGGGGAAGCCAAGAGACCCAGTACTTC.

The chain links TRBV5-6 to TRBJ2-1, with TRBD1 as a possible D gene (7 bases). This CDR3 has 15 residues. V lost 3 bases and J lost 8, with 18 bases in between. Germline V CDR1 and CDR2: SGHDT, YYEEEE. In nucleotides, the CDR3 is TGTGCCAGCAGCTCTCAACCAGGGGGGAACGATGAGCAGTTCTTC. Its protein product is CASSSQPGGNDEQFF.

This sequence joins TRBV15 and TRBJ2-6; 9 bases align to TRBD1. Looked up from germline, CDR1 is LNHNV and CDR2 is YYDKDF (reference sequence). V lost 6 bases, J lost 1 base, and 1 base stayed unmatched. CDR3 size: 15 residues. CDR3 residues: CATSDRGSGANVLTF. The CDR3 DNA reads TGTGCCACCAGTGACAGGGGGTCTGGGGCCAACGTCCTGACTTTC.

The chain combines TRBV9 with TRBJ2-7; D is unresolved. Germline values: CDR1 SGDLS, CDR2 YYNGEE. Between the trimmed V and J ends, which lost 0 bases and 2 bases, there was a span of 12 bases. This CDR3 comprises 15 residues. The CDR3 region has the DNA TGTGCCAGCAGCGTAGCGGCCCAGGCGACCTACGAGCAGTACTTC. This encodes CASSVAAQATYEQYF.

As concerns this clone: The junction does not match germline at one end; this may be a read error. The J gene is TRBJ1-5, the V gene TRBV5-6, with D tentatively TRBD1 (6 bases). The CDR3 covers 15 residues. CDR1 is SGHDT and CDR2 is YYEEEE in the germline V gene. CDR3 in amino acids: CASSLGHDSNQPQHF. The CDR3 DNA sequence: TGTGCCAGCAGTTTGGGACACGATAGCAATCAGCCCCAGCATTTT.

This chain uses TRBV18 with TRBJ1-4, with 12 positions matching TRBD1. V lost 4 bases to trimming and J lost 7 bases; unmatched junction nucleotides: 4. The germline CDR1 and CDR2 sequences are KGHSH and LQKENI. The CDR3 has 15 residues. The DNA for the CDR3 is TGTGCCAGCTCACTCCGGGACAGGGGGCCTGAAAAACTGTTTTTT. Translation gives CASSLRDRGPEKLFF. The full variable domain, its missing parts supplied by reference TRBV18 and TRBJ1-4, is NAGVMQNPRHLVRRRGQEARLRCSPMKGHSHVYWYRQLPEEGLKFMVYLQKENIIDESGMPKERFSAEFPKEGPSILRIQQVVRGDSAAYFCASSLRDRGPEKLFFGSGTQLSVL.

V and J are TRBV6-1 and TRBJ1-1; D possibly corresponds to TRBD1 (5 bases). V lost 0 bases and J 4 bases, leaving 9 bases between the germline ends. The CDR3 is made up of 14 amino acids. CDR1 is MNHNS, CDR2 SASEGT, per germline. DNA of the CDR3: TGTGCCAGCAGTGAAGCGGGGGGTGGCACTGAAGCTTTCTTT. It yields the protein CASSEAGGGTEAFF.

The V and J genes are TRBV25-1 and TRBJ1-4; D is ambiguous. CDR3 length: 13 amino acids. Germline CDR1 is MGHDK and CDR2 is SYGVNS. V lost 0 bases and J 10 bases, leaving 9 bases between the germline ends. As DNA, the CDR3 is TGTGCCAGCAGTGAATATCCAACGAGAAAACTGTTTTTT. Encoded protein: CASSEYPTRKLFF.

The chain carries TRBV6-4 and TRBJ2-3; no clear D. This CDR3 has 13 amino acids. In germline, CDR1 is MRHNA, CDR2 SNTAGT. The germline V and J ends were trimmed by 6 bases and 0 bases, with 7 bases remaining between them. CDR3 in DNA: TGTGCCAGCAGATCTACTAGCACAGATACGCAGTATTTT. It specifies CASRSTSTDTQYF.

V is TRBV12-5 and J is TRBJ1-2; 8 nucleotides align to TRBD1. CDR3 size: 14 residues. Per germline, CDR1 LGHNT and CDR2 FRNRAP. V dropped 6 bases and J dropped 8; count of bases not matched to a gene: 11. This CDR3 reads CASGRDRGRGGYTF. DNA for the CDR3: TGTGCTAGTGGCCGCGACAGGGGTCGAGGAGGCTACACCTTC.

The V gene is TRBV5-4, the J gene TRBJ2-7; maybe TRBD1 (6 bases). The V gene's germline CDR1 is SGHNT and CDR2 YYREEE (reference sequence). The CDR3 covers 15 residues. V lost 3 bases to trimming and J lost 4 bases, with 17 bases between them. In nucleotides, the CDR3 is TGTGCCAGCAGCTCACTACAGGGAACGATGTACGAGCAGTACTTC. It encodes CASSSLQGTMYEQYF.

CDR3 sequence: CASSGNGDKAFF. CDR3 DNA sequence: TGTGCCAGCAGCGGGAACGGAGATAAAGCTTTCTTT. V gene TRBV25-1 combines with J gene TRBJ1-1; D gene ambiguous. Germline CDR1 reads MGHDK; CDR2 reads SYGVNS. The CDR3 is made up of 12 amino acids. Trimming took off 6 bases at V and 9 bases at J, with 14 bases between the two ends.

The V call is TRBV6-1, the J call TRBJ1-4, with 7 bases fitting TRBD1. Germline values: CDR1 MNHNS, CDR2 SASEGT. CDR3 length: 15 residues. After removal of 4 bases from V and 5 bases from J, the junction contained 7 bases not matched to a gene. The chain's CDR3 is CASSGNRGRNEKLFF. The CDR3 DNA is TGTGCCAGCAGTGGGAACAGGGGCCGGAATGAAAAACTGTTTTTT.

This clone was seen a handful of times. The chain joins TRBV5-1 to TRBJ1-1; D might be TRBD1 (5 bases). From germline, CDR1 is SGHRS and CDR2 YFSETQ. The ends were cut back, 0 bases at V and 4 bases at J, with 10 bases in the middle. This CDR3 region has 14 residues. The DNA of the CDR3 is TGCGCCAGCAGCTTGGCCCGAAGGGGCACTGAAGCTTTCTTT. As protein: CASSLARRGTEAFF. The full variable domain, in which reference TRBV5-1 and TRBJ1-1 provide the parts outside the CDR3, is KAGVTQTPRYLIKTRGQQVTLSCSPISGHRSVSWYQQTPGQGLQFLFEYFSETQRNKGNFPGRFSGRQFSNSRSEMNVSTLELGDSALYLCASSLARRGTEAFFGQGTRLTVV.

The V gene is TRBV28, the J gene TRBJ2-1; no reliable D call. The V end was cut by 1 base, the J end by 0 bases, with 13 bases between. There are 17 residues in the CDR3. CDR1 MDHEN and CDR2 SYDVKM come from the germline V gene. The CDR3 region is CASSLSLRRSSYNEQFF. CDR3 bases: TGTGCCAGCAGTTTATCGCTTAGGCGGAGCTCCTACAATGAGCAGTTCTTC. Combining the CDR3 with reference TRBV28 and TRBJ2-1 gives the whole variable domain DVKVTQSSRYLVKRTGEKVFLECVQDMDHENMFWYRQDPGLGLRLIYFSYDVKMKEKGDIPEGYSVSREKKERFSLILESASTNQTSMYLCASSLSLRRSSYNEQFFGPGTRLTVL.

This clone was counted once. This chain connects TRBV27 to TRBJ2-7; 11 nucleotides agree with TRBD2. This CDR3 is built from 15 residues. With 3 bases clipped from V and 0 bases from J, the junction kept 1 base outside the gene matches. Germline CDR1 and CDR2: MNHEY and SMNVEV (reference sequence). The CDR3 protein is CASSLGLAASYEQYF. In nucleotides, the CDR3 is TGTGCCAGCAGTTTGGGACTAGCGGCCTCCTACGAGCAGTACTTC.

The V and J genes are TRBV18 and TRBJ2-3; 13 positions agree with TRBD2. This CDR3 is built from 16 residues. The junction had 7 bases not matched to a gene; V was cut back by 4 bases and J by 6 bases. CDR1 is KGHSH, CDR2 LQKENI, per germline. This chain's CDR3 is CASSQGLAGEWDTQYF. CDR3 DNA: TGTGCCAGCTCACAAGGACTAGCGGGAGAGTGGGATACGCAGTATTTT.

This rearrangement joins TRBV7-2 to TRBJ2-3, with 13 nucleotides matching TRBD2. This CDR3 comprises 17 residues. With 1 base clipped from V and 6 bases from J, the junction kept 7 bases outside the gene matches. The germline V gene encodes CDR1 SGHTA and CDR2 FQGNSA. DNA for the CDR3: TGTGCCAGCAGCTTAGTCGAGGGACTAGCGGGAACGGATACGCAGTATTTT. It is translated as CASSLVEGLAGTDTQYF.

This chain joins TRBV18 and TRBJ1-5, with D perhaps matching TRBD1 (5 bases). This CDR3 spans 16 amino acids. V shed 6 bases and J shed 9 bases, with 24 bases lying between them. Germline V gives CDR1 KGHSH, CDR2 LQKENI. CDR3 DNA: TGTGCCAGCTCCGGAAGGGAGGGGCGGCCCCAATGGCCCCAGCATTTT. It translates to CASSGREGRPQWPQHF.

The rearrangement links TRBV6-5 to TRBJ1-1; 7 bases are shared with TRBD1. The CDR3 has 15 residues. CDR1 is MNHEY and CDR2 is SVGAGI in the germline V gene. With V trimmed by 5 bases and J by 2 bases, 8 bases remained unmatched. Written as DNA, the CDR3 is TGTGCCAGCAGTCGACTGAGACAGGGAAACACTGAAGCTTTCTTT. Translation gives CASSRLRQGNTEAFF.

In its sample, this clone was seen once. The rearrangement links TRBV11-2 to TRBJ1-4; D is unresolved. CDR1 SGHAT and CDR2 FQNNGV come from the germline V gene. CDR3 length: 15 residues. V was shortened by 6 bases and J by 6 bases, with 17 bases between the two germline ends. CDR3 loop: CASSQIRGFHEKLFF. In nucleotides, the CDR3 is TGTGCCAGCAGTCAAATCAGAGGGTTTCATGAAAAACTGTTTTTT.

Only one count was recorded for this clone. This chain uses TRBV6-1 with TRBJ1-1; 7 nucleotides line up with TRBD1. CDR1 is MNHNS, CDR2 SASEGT, per germline. The ends lost 10 bases at V and 3 bases at J; junction bases unmatched: 8. The CDR3 contains 13 residues. The CDR3 reads CATLQGQYTEAFF. DNA for the CDR3: TGTGCCACTCTACAGGGGCAATACACTGAAGCTTTCTTT.

V is TRBV18 and J is TRBJ2-5; the match to TRBD1 covers 8 bases. V lost 3 bases to trimming and J lost 2 bases; unmatched junction nucleotides: 5. Germline CDR1 KGHSH, CDR2 LQKENI. The length of the CDR3 is 15 residues. The DNA for the CDR3 is TGTGCCAGCTCACCTCAGGGGGCAGGTCAAGAGACCCAGTACTTC. It yields the protein CASSPQGAGQETQYF.

This rearrangement joins TRBV6-1 to TRBJ1-1; D might be TRBD1 (5 bases). V was cut by 1 base and J by 0 bases, with 15 bases left in between. The CDR3 has 17 residues. The germline V gene encodes CDR1 MNHNS and CDR2 SASEGT. CDR3 region: CASSEVSGVRMNTEAFF. The CDR3 nucleotides read TGTGCCAGCAGTGAAGTCTCGGGGGTGAGGATGAACACTGAAGCTTTCTTT.